This is a list of T cell receptor beta chains from one sample in a study of cytomegalovirus exposure and HLA in healthy donors. Clones were read by immunoSEQ multiplex PCR, and TCRdb kept only the in-frame ones, dropping some. The table has under 150,000 clones, 70% to 90% seen once. Source material: PBMCs. The source is a woman aged 18-29 years in good health and CMV-seronegative. CDR3s include the opening cysteine and the closing phenylalanine or tryptophan. A D gene is named only where the DNA matches it firmly. Clone size is stated in some rows and not others, as once, few, many or a class when expanded.

length	size	J	V	D	DNA	CDR3
16	.	TRBJ2-5	TRBV7-2	TRBD2	TGTGCCAGCAGCTTCGGACTAGCGGGAGGAGAAGAGACCCAGTACTTC	CASSFGLAGGEETQYF
16	.	TRBJ1-6	TRBV28	.	TGTGCCAGCAGACCAGCCGGGACATCTTATAATTCACCCCTCCACTTT	CASRPAGTSYNSPLHF
13	.	TRBJ1-1	TRBV2	.	TGTGCCAGGGGGGGAGTGGGGAACACTGAAGCTTTCTTT	CARGGVGNTEAFF
17	.	TRBJ2-4	TRBV4-3	.	TGCGCCAGCAGCCAAGAACTACAGGGATCCCTCAAAAACATTCAGTACTTC	CASSQELQGSLKNIQYF
15	.	TRBJ1-1	TRBV5-6	.	TGTGCCAGCAGCTTGGAGGGACACGGGATCACTGAAGCTTTCTTT	CASSLEGHGITEAFF
15	.	TRBJ2-7	TRBV6-5	.	TGTGCCAGCAGTTACTCATATGGGAGCTCCTACGAGCAGTACTTC	CASSYSYGSSYEQYF
16	.	TRBJ2-7	TRBV6-5	.	TGTGCCAGCAGTTACTCGTGGAGGGCCCTTACATACGAGCAGTACTTC	CASSYSWRALTYEQYF
14	.	TRBJ2-1	TRBV4-1	TRBD2	TGCGCCAGCAGCCAAGGGGGCGGGGGCAATGAGCAGTTCTTC	CASSQGGGGNEQFF
15	.	TRBJ1-1	TRBV6-1	TRBD1	TGTGCCAGCAGAGAACCGACAGGGGGGTGGACTGAAGCTTTCTTT	CASREPTGGWTEAFF
13	.	TRBJ2-1	TRBV11-2	.	TGTGCCAGCAGCTTAGATTCCGACGGAGGGCAGTTCTTC	CASSLDSDGGQFF
16	.	TRBJ2-1	TRBV29-1	.	TGCAGCGTTGAAGATCCAGGGCGGTCGGTATCCGATGAGCAGTTCTTC	CSVEDPGRSVSDEQFF
15	.	TRBJ2-6	TRBV9	.	TGTGCCAGCAGCGTAGGGGGGGCTGGGGCCAACGTCCTGACTTTC	CASSVGGAGANVLTF
12	.	TRBJ1-2	TRBV29-1	TRBD1	TGCAGCGTTGGACAGGGGGCTTTTGGCTACACCTTC	CSVGQGAFGYTF
15	.	TRBJ1-2	TRBV28	.	TGTGCCAGCAGGCCAACCTTAACAGGGAAGAGCGGCTACACCTTC	CASRPTLTGKSGYTF
14	.	TRBJ1-5	TRBV28	.	TGTGCCAGCAACATTGGAGGGGGCAATCAGCCCCAGCATTTT	CASNIGGGNQPQHF
15	.	TRBJ1-6	TRBV28	TRBD1	TGTGCCAGCAGTTTTTACAGGGGCTATAATTCACCCCTCCACTTT	CASSFYRGYNSPLHF
14	.	TRBJ1-2	TRBV30	.	TGTGCCTGGACCTCTTGGGGGCGCGGCTATGGCTACACCTTC	CAWTSWGRGYGYTF
13	.	TRBJ1-2	TRBV2	.	TGTGCCAGCAGTGAAGGGGAGAGTTATGGCTACACCTTC	CASSEGESYGYTF
15	.	TRBJ1-4	TRBV27	.	TGTGCCAGCAGCCCGTTCAGGCAAACTAATGAAAAACTGTTTTTT	CASSPFRQTNEKLFF
15	once	TRBJ2-7	TRBV5-4	TRBD2	TGTGCCAGCAGTTCCAGCAGCGGGAGGCTCTACGAGCAGTACTTC	CASSSSSGRLYEQYF
15	.	TRBJ2-1	TRBV15	TRBD1	TGTGCCACCAGCAGTGGACAGGACGCCTACAATGAGCAGTTCTTC	CATSSGQDAYNEQFF
15	few	TRBJ2-7	TRBV7-2	TRBD2	TGTGCCAGCAGCTGGGGACTAGCGGGAATCTACGAGCAGTACTTC	CASSWGLAGIYEQYF
11	once	TRBJ2-3	TRBV29-1	TRBD2	TGCAGCGTTCCCAGCGGGAGAGGGCAGTATTTT	CSVPSGRGQYF
15	.	TRBJ2-1	TRBV11-2	TRBD1	TGTGCCAGCAGCTTGCCGGGACAGGGTAACAATGAGCAGTTCTTC	CASSLPGQGNNEQFF
17	.	TRBJ2-7	TRBV28	TRBD1	TGTGCCAGCAGTACGATATCTGGGACAGGGAGATCCTACGAGCAGTACTTC	CASSTISGTGRSYEQYF
13	.	TRBJ1-1	TRBV10-3	.	TGTGCCATCAGTCCTAAACAGGACACTGAAGCTTTCTTT	CAISPKQDTEAFF
16	.	TRBJ1-6	TRBV4-1	.	TGCGCCAGCAGCCAAGAACAGGGTGTTCCGAATTCACCCCTCCACTTT	CASSQEQGVPNSPLHF
13	few	TRBJ2-7	TRBV5-6	TRBD2	TGTGCCAGCAGCCTAGCGGTCACGTACGAGCAGTACTTC	CASSLAVTYEQYF
11	.	TRBJ2-3	TRBV20-1	.	TGCAGTGCGGGGGACTTCGATACGCAGTATTTT	CSAGDFDTQYF
13	.	TRBJ2-6	TRBV30	.	TGTGCCTGGAGTGTCGCTGGGGCCAACGTCCTGACTTTC	CAWSVAGANVLTF
15	.	TRBJ1-4	TRBV7-2	TRBD1	TGTGCCAGCAGCCTACCTACAGGGGGCCAAGAAAAACTGTTTTTT	CASSLPTGGQEKLFF
13	few	TRBJ2-5	TRBV5-5	.	TGTGCCAGCAGCTCACCATTTTTCGGGACCCAGTACTTC	CASSSPFFGTQYF
15	.	TRBJ2-1	TRBV28	TRBD2	TGTGCCAGCAGTTTCTCTAGCGGGATTATCGGTGAGCAGTTCTTC	CASSFSSGIIGEQFF
14	.	TRBJ2-3	TRBV9	TRBD2	TGTGCCAGCACCGGGACTAGCGGGGTTGATACGCAGTATTTT	CASTGTSGVDTQYF
15	.	TRBJ1-4	TRBV14	TRBD1	TGTGCCAGCAGCCAGGACAGGGCAAGGGGTGAAAAACTGTTTTTT	CASSQDRARGEKLFF
15	.	TRBJ2-7	TRBV7-6	.	TGTGCCAGCAGCCCAGCAGACAGAGACTCCTACGAGCAGTACTTC	CASSPADRDSYEQYF
14	.	TRBJ2-3	TRBV6-5	.	TGTGCCAGCAGTCCCCAGGGTGATACAGATACGCAGTATTTT	CASSPQGDTDTQYF
14	.	TRBJ1-1	TRBV5-4	.	TGTGCCAGCAGCCGGAGGGCCATGAACACTGAAGCTTTCTTT	CASSRRAMNTEAFF
15	.	TRBJ1-2	TRBV2	.	TGTGCCAGCAGTGATATGTCGGGGAGACTCTATGGCTACACCTTC	CASSDMSGRLYGYTF
14	once	TRBJ2-3	TRBV7-6	.	TGTGCCAGCAGCTTCTTTGGAGGCACAGATACGCAGTATTTT	CASSFFGGTDTQYF
16	.	TRBJ2-2	TRBV9	.	TGTGCCAGCAGCGTAGAAGTCAGGCCCTTTGGTAGGGAGCTGTTTTTT	CASSVEVRPFGRELFF
16	once	TRBJ2-2	TRBV7-9	.	TGTGCCAGCACCATCGGGCTAGCTAAGGGCACCGGGGAGCTGTTTTTT	CASTIGLAKGTGELFF
17	.	TRBJ1-1	TRBV4-1	.	TGCGCCAGCAGCCAAGGCTACGGGGGGCTAGGTGAGACTGAAGCTTTCTTT	CASSQGYGGLGETEAFF
16	.	TRBJ1-2	TRBV7-9	.	TGTGCCAGCAGCTTGGGGGGAGGACGGAACAACTATGGCTACACCTTC	CASSLGGGRNNYGYTF
16	once	TRBJ2-5	TRBV5-4	TRBD2	TGTGCCAGCAGCTTCCGGCGGCTAGCGGGAGCAGAGACCCAGTACTTC	CASSFRRLAGAETQYF
15	.	TRBJ2-7	TRBV11-3	TRBD1	TGTGCCAGCAGCGGCCCGACAGGGGCTTTCTTCGAGCAGTACTTC	CASSGPTGAFFEQYF
13	.	TRBJ1-2	TRBV28	TRBD1	TGTGCCAGCAGTTCGGGACAGGGGAGAGGCTACACCTTC	CASSSGQGRGYTF
18	.	TRBJ2-2	TRBV7-9	TRBD1	TGTGCCAGCAGACCAAGACAGGGGGCTAGTTTAGAAACCGGGGAGCTGTTTTTT	CASRPRQGASLETGELFF
14	.	TRBJ1-2	TRBV28	TRBD1	TGTGCCAGCAGTTTTAGTACAGGGGGCAAGGGCTACACCTTC	CASSFSTGGKGYTF
13	.	TRBJ2-5	TRBV7-2	.	TGTGCCAGCAGCTCCGACAGAAGGGAGACCCAGTACTTC	CASSSDRRETQYF
14	.	TRBJ1-5	TRBV6-1	.	TGTGCCAGCAGTCCCAGGGATAGCAATCAGCCCCAGCATTTT	CASSPRDSNQPQHF
16	.	TRBJ2-1	TRBV11-2	.	TGTGCCAGCAGCTTAGATGGCGGCTACTCCTACAATGAGCAGTTCTTC	CASSLDGGYSYNEQFF
14	.	TRBJ2-1	TRBV6-1	.	TGTGCCAGCAGTGAAGGGACAGTATACAATGAGCAGTTCTTC	CASSEGTVYNEQFF
16	.	TRBJ2-3	TRBV5-4	.	TGTGCCAGCAGCTTGGCCGGTTACAGGGGCACAGATACGCAGTATTTT	CASSLAGYRGTDTQYF
13	.	TRBJ2-1	TRBV30	.	TGTGCCTGGAGTGTAATAATAGCCAATGAGCAGTTCTTC	CAWSVIIANEQFF
16	.	TRBJ2-7	TRBV7-9	.	TGTGCCAGCAGCTTAGTTTTTGCGGGGGCGGTAAGCGAGCAGTACTTC	CASSLVFAGAVSEQYF
15	.	TRBJ1-3	TRBV13	TRBD1	TGTGCCAGCAGCTTAGTGACAGGGGGCGTAAACACCATATATTTT	CASSLVTGGVNTIYF
14	.	TRBJ2-7	TRBV2	.	TGTGCCAGCAGTGAGTGGATCAGGGATTACGAGCAGTACTTC	CASSEWIRDYEQYF